This TCR beta chain appears in the sequencing data of a study of Ad26.COV2.S vaccination and SARS-CoV-2 variants. A word on this clone: Its specificity is not known.

This table comes from immunoSEQ multiplex PCR, and its TCRdb copy is limited to in-frame clones, with some not included. The sample has 300,000 to 400,000 clones; 85% are singletons. Broader study findings: Vaccinees and placebo recipients showed similar non-spike TCR breadth. TCR breadth and depth analyses may have underestimated total T cell responses.

Germline V gives CDR1 MNHNY, CDR2 SVGAGI (reference sequence). V lost 2 bases, J lost 4 bases, and 8 bases lay in between. The CDR3 loop spans 13 amino acids. Treatment noted: some 19 received Ad26.COV2.S at low or high dose, single or two shots; roughly five received placebo; per-sample allocation not given. All samples were drawn on day 63, counting from the first vaccine or placebo injection. The vaccine delivered Wuhan-strain SARS-CoV-2 spike through an Ad26 vector. V gene TRBV6-6 combines with J gene TRBJ1-1; D is undetermined. The specimen was peripheral blood, collected in a trial of Ad26.COV2.S vaccine versus placebo. The TCR sequence derives from a person between 18 and 65 years old who received the Ad26.COV2.S COVID-19 vaccine or a placebo. The CDR3 DNA follows: TGTGCCAGCAGTTACAGGCCCGGCACTGAAGCTTTCTTT. It specifies CASSYRPGTEAFF.